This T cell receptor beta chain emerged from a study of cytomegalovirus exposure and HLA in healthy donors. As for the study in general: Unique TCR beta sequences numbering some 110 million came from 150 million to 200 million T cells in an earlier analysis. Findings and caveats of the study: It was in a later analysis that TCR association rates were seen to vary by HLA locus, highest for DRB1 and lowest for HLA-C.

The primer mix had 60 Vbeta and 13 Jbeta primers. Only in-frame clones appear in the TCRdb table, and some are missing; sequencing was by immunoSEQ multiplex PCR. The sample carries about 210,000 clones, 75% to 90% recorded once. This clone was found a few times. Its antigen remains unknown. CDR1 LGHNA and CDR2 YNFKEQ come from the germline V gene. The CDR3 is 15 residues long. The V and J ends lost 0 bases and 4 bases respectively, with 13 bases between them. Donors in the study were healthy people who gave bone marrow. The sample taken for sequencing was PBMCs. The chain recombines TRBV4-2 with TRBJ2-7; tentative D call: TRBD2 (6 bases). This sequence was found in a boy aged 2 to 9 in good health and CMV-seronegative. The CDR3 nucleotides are TGTGCCAGCAGCCAAGAGGGCGGGAAGGATTACGAGCAGTACTTC. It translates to CASSQEGGKDYEQYF.